This is a list of T cell receptor beta chains from one sample in a study of identical twins. TCRdb reanalysed the 5' RACE reads using MiXCR and keeps one entry per CDR3 protein. The table shows about 520,000 distinct CDR3 sequences, with 22% occurring only once. The sample also formed part of further work on T cells expressing NK-cell markers.

The sequenced sample was CD4+ T cells sorted from blood. Receptor source: a woman between 18 and 30 years old in good health. Both conserved end residues are part of each CDR3. D genes are given only for firm matches. Size is omitted from some rows. Given values are once, few, many or a class for expanded clones.

cdr3_aa cdr3_nt clone_size v_call d_call j_call
CASAGYGSNQPQHF TGTGCTAGCGCGGGCTATGGGAGCAATCAGCCCCAGCATTTT few TRBV12-5 NA TRBJ1-5
CSARRGIGQAFF TGCAGTGCTAGAAGGGGCATCGGTCAAGCTTTCTTT NA TRBV20-1 NA TRBJ1-1
CASWGVVAGHTDTQYF TGCGCCAGCTGGGGGGTAGTAGCGGGCCACACAGATACGCAGTATTTT NA TRBV10-2 TRBD2 TRBJ2-3
CASSLSPSTSGVGTDTQYF TGTGCCAGCAGCTTAAGCCCCTCGACTAGCGGAGTAGGCACAGATACGCAGTATTTT few TRBV11-1 TRBD2 TRBJ2-3
CSATGTTSTDTQYF TGCAGTGCTACAGGGACTACCTCTACAGATACGCAGTATTTT NA TRBV20-1 TRBD2 TRBJ2-3
CAWSRQGRNTIYF TGTGCCTGGAGTAGGCAGGGAAGAAACACCATATATTTT few TRBV30 NA TRBJ1-3
CASSVGTLLREQYF TGTGCCAGCAGCGTAGGGACCCTCCTACGCGAGCAGTACTTC NA TRBV9 NA TRBJ2-7
CASGERSEGETQYF TGCGCCAGCGGCGAAAGGAGCGAGGGAGAGACCCAGTACTTC few TRBV5-1 NA TRBJ2-5
CASSPRRSSYNEQFF TGCGCCAGCAGCCCCCGACGGAGTTCCTACAATGAGCAGTTCTTC NA TRBV5-1 NA TRBJ2-1
CASSQAAEPNTEAFF TGTGCCAGCAGCCAAGCGGCGGAGCCCAACACTGAAGCTTTCTTT NA TRBV4-2 NA TRBJ1-1
CASSPPGPSYEQYF TGCGCCAGCAGCCCACCGGGACCTTCCTACGAGCAGTACTTC NA TRBV5-1 NA TRBJ2-7
CASSSTGSHNEQFF TGTGCCAGCAGCTCGACAGGATCACACAATGAGCAGTTCTTC few TRBV7-6 NA TRBJ2-1
CASSYSQGRNTEAFF TGTGCCAGCAGTTACTCACAGGGGCGGAACACTGAAGCTTTCTTT few TRBV6-5 TRBD1 TRBJ1-1
CASSLGLAVSTDTQYF TGTGCCAGCAGCTTGGGACTAGCGGTTAGCACAGATACGCAGTATTTT few TRBV7-9 TRBD2 TRBJ2-3
CASSSSGKSKEQYF TGTGCCAGCTCATCATCAGGGAAGTCTAAAGAGCAGTACTTC few TRBV18 NA TRBJ2-7
CATSDPSSGDNEQFF TGTGCCACCAGTGATCCGTCTAGCGGGGACAATGAGCAGTTCTTC few TRBV24-1 TRBD2 TRBJ2-1
CASRSDGLGPQHF TGTGCCAGCAGATCGGACGGCCTCGGACCCCAGCATTTT NA TRBV12-3/TRBV12-4 NA TRBJ1-5
CSARARGASTGELFF TGCAGTGCTCGAGCGAGGGGGGCCAGCACCGGGGAGCTGTTTTTT NA TRBV20-1 NA TRBJ2-2
CASSARTEATGELFF TGTGCCAGCAGCGCCAGGACAGAAGCTACCGGGGAGCTGTTTTTT NA TRBV9 NA TRBJ2-2
CSARVAEKLFF TGCAGTGCTAGAGTAGCTGAAAAACTGTTTTTT few TRBV20-1 NA TRBJ1-4
CASSKRPQETQYF TGTGCCAGTAGTAAACGCCCTCAAGAGACCCAGTACTTC NA TRBV19 NA TRBJ2-5
CASSPTGRYGYTF TGTGCCAGCAGTCCGACGGGACGGTATGGCTACACCTTC many TRBV12-3/TRBV12-4 NA TRBJ1-2
CSARRGLNYEQYF TGCAGTGCTAGAAGGGGACTTAACTACGAGCAGTACTTC NA TRBV20-1 NA TRBJ2-7
CASNTQGAGSYEQYF TGTGCCAGCAACACACAGGGGGCAGGCTCCTACGAGCAGTACTTC NA TRBV5-5 TRBD1 TRBJ2-7
CASSPSNEQYF TGTGCCAGCTCACCCTCAAACGAGCAGTACTTC NA TRBV18 NA TRBJ2-7
CSARVTGAEKLFF TGCAGTGCTAGGGTAACAGGGGCTGAAAAACTGTTTTTT few TRBV20-1 TRBD1 TRBJ1-4
CASSLSGTGGLEQYF TGTGCCAGCAGCTTGTCAGGGACAGGGGGGCTCGAGCAGTACTTC few TRBV11-2 TRBD1 TRBJ2-7
CASRLLRNTIYF TGTGCCAGCAGGCTTCTACGGAACACCATATATTTT few TRBV12-3/TRBV12-4 NA TRBJ1-3
CASSYSGSRRYQETQYF TGTGCCAGCAGTTACTCGGGGTCCAGGAGGTACCAAGAGACCCAGTACTTC NA TRBV6-5 NA TRBJ2-5
CASSKTVGEQFF TGTGCCAGCAGTAAGACGGTCGGTGAGCAGTTCTTC few TRBV12-3/TRBV12-4 NA TRBJ2-1
CSARLNLDREVF TGCAGTGCTAGATTAAATTTAGACAGGGAGGTTTTT few TRBV20-1 TRBD1 TRBJ1-4
CASSEGAGGGEFF TGTGCCAGCAGTGAAGGGGCCGGGGGTGGTGAGTTCTTC many TRBV2 NA TRBJ2-1
CASSYSKTSGSTDTQYF TGTGCCAGCAGTTATTCCAAGACTAGCGGGAGCACAGATACGCAGTATTTT NA TRBV6-9 TRBD2 TRBJ2-3
CAISASRVGETQYF TGTGCCATCAGTGCCTCTAGGGTGGGAGAGACCCAGTACTTC many TRBV10-3 NA TRBJ2-5
CSVENMNTEAFF TGCAGCGTTGAGAATATGAACACTGAAGCTTTCTTT many TRBV29-1 NA TRBJ1-1
CSGKTREAFF TGCAGCGGCAAAACACGTGAAGCTTTCTTT few TRBV29-1 NA TRBJ1-1